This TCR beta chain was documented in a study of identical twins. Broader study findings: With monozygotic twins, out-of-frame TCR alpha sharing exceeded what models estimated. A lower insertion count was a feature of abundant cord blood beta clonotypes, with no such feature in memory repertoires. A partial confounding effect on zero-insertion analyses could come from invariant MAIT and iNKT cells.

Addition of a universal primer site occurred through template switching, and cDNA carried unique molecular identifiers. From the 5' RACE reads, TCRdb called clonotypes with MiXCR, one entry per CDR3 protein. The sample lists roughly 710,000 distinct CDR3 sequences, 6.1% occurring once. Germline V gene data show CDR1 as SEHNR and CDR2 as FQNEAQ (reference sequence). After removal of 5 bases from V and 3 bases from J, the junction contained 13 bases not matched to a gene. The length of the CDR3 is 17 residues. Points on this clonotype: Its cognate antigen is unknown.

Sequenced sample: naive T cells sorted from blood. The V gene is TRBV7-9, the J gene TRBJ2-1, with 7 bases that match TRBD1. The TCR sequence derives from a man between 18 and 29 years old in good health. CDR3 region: CASSLPESDRVYNEQFF. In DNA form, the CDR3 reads TGTGCCAGCAGCCTCCCCGAATCAGACAGGGTCTACAATGAGCAGTTCTTC.